This TCR beta chain was found in a study of T cell responses to AZD1222 COVID-19 vaccine. Notes on this clone: Antigen specificity is unknown.

This table comes from immunoSEQ multiplex PCR, and its TCRdb copy is limited to in-frame clones, with some not included. The table has more than 150,000 clones, more than 80% seen once; the top ten hold 5% to 7%. Germline lookup yields CDR1 SGHTA and CDR2 FQGNSA. V was shortened by 6 bases and J by 0 bases, with 15 bases between the two germline ends. The CDR3 covers 16 residues. Study-level points and caveats: Spike as a whole was targeted by vaccine-associated CD4 TCRs, dominant at 160-218 and 743-854. Just a handful of AZD1222 recipients tested seropositive at baseline. Reports indicate that nearly half of spike-specific TCRs are directed at unmutated variant regions.

This TCR was sampled from an adult in good health. The chain couples TRBV7-2 to TRBJ1-5; a possible D gene is TRBD1 (6 bases). This specimen was peripheral blood, taken on day 0 of AZD1222 vaccination. CDR3 protein: CASSPDRIYSNQPQHF. The CDR3 region has the DNA TGTGCCAGCAGTCCTGACAGGATTTATAGCAATCAGCCCCAGCATTTT.